This TCR beta chain is drawn from a study of PD-1 blockade in classical Hodgkin lymphoma. The CDR3 has 14 residues. The V end was cut by 5 bases, the J end by 5 bases, with 10 bases between. Germline values: CDR1 MNHEY, CDR2 SVGAGI. Generated by immunoSEQ multiplex PCR, the TCRdb table keeps only in-frame clones and is missing some. The sample lists 64,000 or so clones, roughly nine tenths occurring once. Sample time point: cycle 4 day 1 (C4D1), after more than five weeks of nivolumab. All the patients suffered relapse after autologous stem cell transplantation, and brentuximab vedotin exposure differed.

The rearrangement joins TRBV6-5 to TRBJ1-6; D is uncertain. This sample comprised peripheral blood mononuclear cells (PBMCs), obtained before the fourth cycle of nivolumab. This clonotype was sampled from a human donor with classical Hodgkin lymphoma. CDR3 sequence (DNA): TGTGCCAGCAGTCATTCAGACGATAATTCACCCCTCCACTTT. Amino acids: CASSHSDDNSPLHF.